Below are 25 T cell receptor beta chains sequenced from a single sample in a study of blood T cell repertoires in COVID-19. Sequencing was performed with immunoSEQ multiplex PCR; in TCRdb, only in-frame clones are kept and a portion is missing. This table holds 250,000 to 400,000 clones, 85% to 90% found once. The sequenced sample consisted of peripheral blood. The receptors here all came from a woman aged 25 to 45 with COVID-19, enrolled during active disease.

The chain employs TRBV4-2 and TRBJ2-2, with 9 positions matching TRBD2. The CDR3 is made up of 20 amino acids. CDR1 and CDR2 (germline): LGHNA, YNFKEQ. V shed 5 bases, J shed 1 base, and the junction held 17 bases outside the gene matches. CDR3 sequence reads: CASSRWPAHSGSKNTGELFF. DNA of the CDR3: TGTGCCAGCAGCAGGTGGCCTGCTCATAGCGGGAGTAAGAACACCGGGGAGCTGTTTTTT.

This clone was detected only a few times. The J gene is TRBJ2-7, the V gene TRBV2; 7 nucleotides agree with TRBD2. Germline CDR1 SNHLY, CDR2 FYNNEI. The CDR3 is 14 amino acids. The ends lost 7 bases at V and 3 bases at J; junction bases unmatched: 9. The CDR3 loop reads CASTPSGALYEQYF. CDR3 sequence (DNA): TGTGCCAGCACGCCTAGCGGAGCACTCTACGAGCAGTACTTC. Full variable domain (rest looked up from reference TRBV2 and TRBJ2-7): EPEVTQTPSHQVTQMGQEVILRCVPISNHLYFYWYRQILGQKVEFLVSFYNNEISEKSEIFDDQFSVERPDGSNFTLKIRSTKLEDSAMYFCASTPSGALYEQYFGPGTRLTVT.

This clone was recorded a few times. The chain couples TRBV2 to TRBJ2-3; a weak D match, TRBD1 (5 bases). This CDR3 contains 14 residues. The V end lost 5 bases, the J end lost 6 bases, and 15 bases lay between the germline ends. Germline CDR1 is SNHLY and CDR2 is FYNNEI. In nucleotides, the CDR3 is TGTGCCAGCAGTCGGCAGGGAAAGGGGGATACGCAGTATTTT. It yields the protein CASSRQGKGDTQYF.

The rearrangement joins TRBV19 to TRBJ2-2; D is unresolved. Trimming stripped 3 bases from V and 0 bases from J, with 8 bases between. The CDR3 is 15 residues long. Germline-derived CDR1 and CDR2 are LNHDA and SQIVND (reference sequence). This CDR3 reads CASSMRSANTGELFF. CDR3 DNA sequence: TGTGCCAGTAGTATGAGGTCGGCGAACACCGGGGAGCTGTTTTTT.

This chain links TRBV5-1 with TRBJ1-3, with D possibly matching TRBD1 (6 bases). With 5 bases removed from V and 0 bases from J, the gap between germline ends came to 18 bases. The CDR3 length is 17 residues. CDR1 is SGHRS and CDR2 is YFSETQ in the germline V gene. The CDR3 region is CASRPGQQPLSGNTIYF. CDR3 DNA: TGCGCCAGCAGACCGGGACAACAACCCCTCTCTGGAAACACCATATATTTT.

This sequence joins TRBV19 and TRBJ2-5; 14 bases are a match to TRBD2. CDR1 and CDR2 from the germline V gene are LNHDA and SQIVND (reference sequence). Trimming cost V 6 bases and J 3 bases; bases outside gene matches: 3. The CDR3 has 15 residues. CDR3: CASRGLAGVEETQYF. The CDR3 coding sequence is TGTGCCAGTAGGGGACTAGCGGGAGTGGAAGAGACCCAGTACTTC. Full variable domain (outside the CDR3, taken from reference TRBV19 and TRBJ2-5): DGGITQSPKYLFRKEGQNVTLSCEQNLNHDAMYWYRQDPGQGLRLIYYSQIVNDFQKGDIAEGYSVSREKKESFPLTVTSAQKNPTAFYLCASRGLAGVEETQYFGPGTRLLVL.

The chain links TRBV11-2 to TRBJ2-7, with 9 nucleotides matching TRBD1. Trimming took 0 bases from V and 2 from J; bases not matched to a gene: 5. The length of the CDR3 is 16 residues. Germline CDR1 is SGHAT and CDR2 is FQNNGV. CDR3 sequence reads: CASSLDTGGVPYEQYF. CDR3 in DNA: TGTGCCAGCAGCTTAGATACAGGGGGCGTCCCCTACGAGCAGTACTTC.

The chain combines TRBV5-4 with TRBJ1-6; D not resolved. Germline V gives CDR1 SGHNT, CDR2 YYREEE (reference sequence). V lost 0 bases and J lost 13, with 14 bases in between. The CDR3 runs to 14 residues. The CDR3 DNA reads TGTGCCAGCAGCTTGGACAGCCTTGGGAGGCCCCTCCACTTT. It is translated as CASSLDSLGRPLHF. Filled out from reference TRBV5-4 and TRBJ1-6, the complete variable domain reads ETGVTQSPTHLIKTRGQQVTLRCSSQSGHNTVSWYQQALGQGPQFIFQYYREEENGRGNFPPRFSGLQFPNYSSELNVNALELDDSALYLCASSLDSLGRPLHFGNGTRLTVT.

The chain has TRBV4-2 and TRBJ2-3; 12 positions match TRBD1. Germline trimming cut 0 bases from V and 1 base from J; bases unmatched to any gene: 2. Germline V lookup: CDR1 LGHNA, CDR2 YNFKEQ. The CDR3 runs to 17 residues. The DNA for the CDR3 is TGTGCCAGCAGCCAAGAGGGACAGGGGGCGGGCACAGATACGCAGTATTTT. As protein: CASSQEGQGAGTDTQYF.

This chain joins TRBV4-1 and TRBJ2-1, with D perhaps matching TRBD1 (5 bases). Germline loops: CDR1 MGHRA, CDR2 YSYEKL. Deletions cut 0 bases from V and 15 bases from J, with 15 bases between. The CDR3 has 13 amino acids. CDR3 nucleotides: TGCGCCAGCAGCCAAGATCGAGTAACAGGAACGTTCTTC. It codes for CASSQDRVTGTFF.

CDR3 amino acids: CASSFQSQTF. In DNA, the CDR3 is TGTGCCAGCAGTTTCCAGTCCCAGACCTTC. V usage is TRBV12-3 or TRBV12-4 and J usage is TRBJ1-2; D is unclear. Trimming removed 3 bases at V and 14 bases at J, with 10 bases between. This CDR3 has 10 amino acids.

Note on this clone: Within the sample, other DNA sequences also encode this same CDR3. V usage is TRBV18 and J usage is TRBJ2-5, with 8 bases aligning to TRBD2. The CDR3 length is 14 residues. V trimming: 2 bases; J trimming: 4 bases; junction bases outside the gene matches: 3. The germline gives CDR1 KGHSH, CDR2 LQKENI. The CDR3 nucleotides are TGTGCCAGCTCACCAGGACTAGCCCCAGAGACCCAGTACTTC. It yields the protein CASSPGLAPETQYF.

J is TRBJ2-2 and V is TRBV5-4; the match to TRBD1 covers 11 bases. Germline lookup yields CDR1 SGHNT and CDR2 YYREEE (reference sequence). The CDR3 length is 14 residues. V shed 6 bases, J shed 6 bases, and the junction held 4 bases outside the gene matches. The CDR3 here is CASIGQGASGELFF. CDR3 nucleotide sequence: TGTGCCAGCATCGGACAGGGGGCTTCCGGGGAGCTGTTTTTT.

In DNA form, the CDR3 reads TGTGCCTTCACACAGGTCACCGGGACTAGCTGGCAGTTCTTC. Its protein is CAFTQVTGTSWQFF. The chain employs TRBV30 and TRBJ2-1; 9 bases map to TRBD2. With V trimmed by 7 bases and J by 12 bases, 16 bases remained unmatched. The CDR3 totals 14 residues. Germline V CDR1 and CDR2: GTSNPN, SVGIG (reference sequence).

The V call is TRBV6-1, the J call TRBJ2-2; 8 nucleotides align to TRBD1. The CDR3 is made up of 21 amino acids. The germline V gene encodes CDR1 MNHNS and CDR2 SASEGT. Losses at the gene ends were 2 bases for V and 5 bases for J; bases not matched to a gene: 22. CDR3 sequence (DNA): TGTGCCAGCAGTGAACAGAGGAGAGGACAGGGAAGGACCCTAAGGACCGGGGAGCTGTTTTTT. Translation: CASSEQRRGQGRTLRTGELFF.

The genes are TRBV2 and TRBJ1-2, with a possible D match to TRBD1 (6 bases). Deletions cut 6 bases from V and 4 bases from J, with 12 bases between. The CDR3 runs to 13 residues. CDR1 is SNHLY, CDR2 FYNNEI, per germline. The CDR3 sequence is CASRFGQSYGYTF. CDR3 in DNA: TGTGCCAGCAGGTTCGGACAGTCCTATGGCTACACCTTC.

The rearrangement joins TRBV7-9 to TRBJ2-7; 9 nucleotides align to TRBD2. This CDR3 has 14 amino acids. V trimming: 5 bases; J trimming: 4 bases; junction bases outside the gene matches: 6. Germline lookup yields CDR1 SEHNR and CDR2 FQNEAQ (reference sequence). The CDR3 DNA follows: TGTGCCAGCAGCCATGGGACTAGCAAATACGAGCAGTACTTC. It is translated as CASSHGTSKYEQYF.

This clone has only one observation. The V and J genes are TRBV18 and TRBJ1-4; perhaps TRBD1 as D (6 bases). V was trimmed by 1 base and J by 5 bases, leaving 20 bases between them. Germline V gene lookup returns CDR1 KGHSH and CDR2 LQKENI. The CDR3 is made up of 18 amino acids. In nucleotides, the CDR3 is TGTGCCAGCTCACCACTCTCAGCTACAGGACAGTCCAATGAAAAACTGTTTTTT. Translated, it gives CASSPLSATGQSNEKLFF.

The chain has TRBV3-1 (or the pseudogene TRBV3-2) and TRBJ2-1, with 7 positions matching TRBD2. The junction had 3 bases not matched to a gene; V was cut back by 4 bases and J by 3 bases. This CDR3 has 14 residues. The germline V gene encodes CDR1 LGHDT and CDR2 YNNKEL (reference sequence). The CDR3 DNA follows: TGTGCCAGCAGCCTCGGCGGGGGCTACAATGAGCAGTTCTTC. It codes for CASSLGGGYNEQFF.

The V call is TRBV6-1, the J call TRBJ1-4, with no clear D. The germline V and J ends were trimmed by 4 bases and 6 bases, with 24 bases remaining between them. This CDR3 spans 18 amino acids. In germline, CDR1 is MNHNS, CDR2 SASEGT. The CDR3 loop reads CASSAHRGRVGRDEKLFF. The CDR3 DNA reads TGTGCCAGCAGTGCCCACCGAGGGAGGGTAGGAAGGGATGAAAAACTGTTTTTT.

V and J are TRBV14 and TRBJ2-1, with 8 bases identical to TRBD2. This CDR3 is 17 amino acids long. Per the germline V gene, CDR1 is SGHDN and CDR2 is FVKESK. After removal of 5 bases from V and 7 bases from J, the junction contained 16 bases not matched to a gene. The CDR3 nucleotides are TGTGCCAGCAGCGAACGACCTACTAGCGGCATGAAGAATGAGCAGTTCTTC. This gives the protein CASSERPTSGMKNEQFF.

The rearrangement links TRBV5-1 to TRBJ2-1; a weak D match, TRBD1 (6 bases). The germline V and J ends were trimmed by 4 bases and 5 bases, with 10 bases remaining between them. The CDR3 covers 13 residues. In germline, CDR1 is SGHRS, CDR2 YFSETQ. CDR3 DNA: TGCGCCAGCAGCCCGGACAGTCACAATGAGCAGTTCTTC. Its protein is CASSPDSHNEQFF.

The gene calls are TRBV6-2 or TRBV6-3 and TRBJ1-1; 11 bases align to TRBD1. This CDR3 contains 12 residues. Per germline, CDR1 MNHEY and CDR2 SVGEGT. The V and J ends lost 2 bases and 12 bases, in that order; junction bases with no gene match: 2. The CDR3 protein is CASSYGQGATFF. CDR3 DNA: TGTGCCAGCAGTTACGGACAGGGGGCAACTTTCTTT.

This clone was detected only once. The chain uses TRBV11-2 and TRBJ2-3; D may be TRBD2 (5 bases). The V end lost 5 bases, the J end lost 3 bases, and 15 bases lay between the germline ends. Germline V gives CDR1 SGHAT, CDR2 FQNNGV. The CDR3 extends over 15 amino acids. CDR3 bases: TGTGCCAGCAGCGACGAACCGGGCGGGACAGATACGCAGTATTTT. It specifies CASSDEPGGTDTQYF.

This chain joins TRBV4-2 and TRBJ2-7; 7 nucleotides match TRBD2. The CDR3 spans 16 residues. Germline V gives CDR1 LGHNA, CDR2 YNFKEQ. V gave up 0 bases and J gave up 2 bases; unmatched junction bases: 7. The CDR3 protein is CASSQDNAGVAYEQYF. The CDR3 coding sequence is TGTGCCAGCAGCCAAGATAATGCGGGAGTGGCCTACGAGCAGTACTTC.